The sequence of this TCR beta chain was determined in a study of CD8+CD57+ T cells in acquired aplastic anemia. In the study overall: Sorted cells (CD4+ and CD8+) yielded DNA amounts that averaged roughly 3 ug. CD4+ cells from healthy donors averaged approximately 9.8 million reads.

Germline V lookup: CDR1 SQVTM, CDR2 ANQGSEA. The CDR3 extends over 16 amino acids. With V trimmed by 1 base and J by 5 bases, 10 bases remained unmatched. Study outcomes and limitations: CD8+ Simpson's diversity in patients was not significantly different from that in controls. Both patients and controls carried the same twenty-nine CD8+ CDR3 sequences.

TCR beta VDJ and CDR3 were profiled, and genomic DNA was the template. TCRdb re-derived calls from the reads in MiXCR, one entry per CDR3 protein. Of about 110,000 distinct CDR3 sequences listed, 40% to 65% are singletons. Remarks on this clonotype: Its antigen is unknown.

The source of this sequence is a human donor in good health, serving as a control. The chain combines TRBV29-1 with TRBJ2-5; 10 positions agree with TRBD1. What was sequenced was sorted CD4+, CD8+, or CD8+CD57+ T cells (not recorded which) from PBMCs. The CDR3 spells CSVEVAGTGDSETQYF. The CDR3 DNA sequence: TGCAGCGTTGAAGTAGCCGGGACAGGGGATTCTGAGACCCAGTACTTC.